A single sample gave rise to the 2 T cell receptor beta chains below, sequenced in a study of T cells expressing NK-cell markers. TCRdb reworked the 5' RACE reads into one entry per CDR3 protein, no DNA. The sample features around 550,000 distinct CDR3 sequences, with roughly 3.4% in its top ten. Sequenced input: blood T cells: a sorted CD56 or NKG2C T cell subset, CD4+ or CD8+ T cells, or bulk PBMC T cells (not recorded which). Every receptor here comes from a man aged 18 to 29 in good health.

The genes are TRBV12-3 or TRBV12-4 and TRBJ2-5; TCRdb's assignment of TRBD2 cannot be checked, as there is no DNA. This CDR3 comprises 15 residues. CDR3: CASSFPGSGTKTQYF.

CDR3 region: CASSEWGQGTDTQYF. The chain couples TRBV10-1 to TRBJ2-3; as DNA is missing, the TRBD1 call by TCRdb cannot be tested. This CDR3 has 15 residues. Per the germline V gene, CDR1 is WNHNN and CDR2 is SYGVQD (reference sequence).